This T cell receptor beta chain was obtained from a study of early T cells in non-severe SARS-CoV-2 infection. Study details: The sequenced material was bulk RNA from unsorted whole blood, and its chains were unpaired. Study results and limitations: A preference for anti-spike CD8 responses marked VDJdb matching, which missed private and CD4 specificities.

Unique molecular identifiers (one per individual cDNA molecule) were attached. TCRdb re-analysed the 5' RACE reads in MiXCR, keeping a single row per CDR3 protein. The table records approximately 71,000 distinct CDR3 sequences, roughly 15% of them present only once. The sample holds a few counts of this clonotype. Its antigen remains unknown. CDR3 length: 17 amino acids. The germline V gene encodes CDR1 SQVTM and CDR2 ANQGSEA. V trimming: 2 bases; J trimming: 3 bases; junction bases outside the gene matches: 10. J is TRBJ1-1 and V is TRBV29-1, with 12 bases identical to TRBD1. Sequencing used whole blood. This clonotype was sampled from an adult who was a healthcare worker with PCR-confirmed SARS-CoV-2 infection or an uninfected control (not recorded which). This chain's CDR3 is CSVENYLGQGADTEAFF. In DNA form, the CDR3 reads TGCAGCGTTGAAAACTATTTGGGACAGGGGGCGGACACTGAAGCTTTCTTT.